Each of the 9 T cell receptor beta chains below was sequenced from the same sample in a study of blood T cell repertoires in COVID-19 (dated by TCRdb to between 2020 and 2021). Library method: the immunoSEQ multiplex PCR assay. The table was pulled from immuneACCESS by TCRdb, which kept in-frame rearrangements only. Such tables lose some clones; where checked, under half of the loss comes from unresolved V genes, and the rest has no known cause. Within this sample are 150,000 to 200,000 clones, with 65% to 90% of them counted one time only. Together, the top ten hold roughly 8.2% of the sample. The sample consisted of peripheral blood. Receptors were obtained from a man in his 60s with acute or convalescent COVID-19.

The CDR3 loop is CASSTQIPPYEQYF. In nucleotides, the CDR3 is TGTGCCAGCAGCACTCAAATCCCCCCCTACGAGCAGTACTTC. The chain couples TRBV9 to TRBJ2-7; D is unclear. The CDR3 spans 14 residues. V was shortened by 4 bases and J by 2 bases, with 13 bases between the two germline ends. Germline V gene sequence: CDR1 SGDLS, CDR2 YYNGEE.

The V call is TRBV28, the J call TRBJ2-5; D uncertain. CDR3 length: 15 amino acids. The germline CDR1 and CDR2 sequences are MDHEN and SYDVKM. V was pared by 5 bases and J by 3 bases, with 16 bases between. The chain's CDR3 is CASSAFTGSKETQYF. DNA for the CDR3: TGTGCCAGCAGTGCGTTCACCGGGTCCAAAGAGACCCAGTACTTC.

V is TRBV6-1 and J is TRBJ1-4; D perhaps matches TRBD1 (5 bases). Germline V gene lookup returns CDR1 MNHNS and CDR2 SASEGT. CDR3 length: 15 residues. V lost 2 bases and J 5 bases, leaving 12 bases between the germline ends. In DNA, the CDR3 is TGTGCCAGCAGTGAACTAGACAGATCAAATGAAAAACTGTTTTTT. Translated, it gives CASSELDRSNEKLFF.

The genes are TRBV18 and TRBJ1-1; D remains unclear. The CDR3 runs to 15 residues. Germline assignment: CDR1 KGHSH and CDR2 LQKENI. Deletions cut 2 bases from V and 5 bases from J, with 15 bases between. The CDR3 spells CASSPSALRGTEAFF. CDR3 sequence (DNA): TGTGCCAGCTCACCATCAGCCCTTCGAGGGACTGAAGCTTTCTTT.

CDR3 protein: CASSGGQGGTYNSPLHF. CDR3 nucleotides: TGTGCCAGCAGCGGAGGACAGGGGGGGACCTATAATTCACCCCTCCACTTT. The rearrangement joins TRBV4-2 to TRBJ1-6, with 10 nucleotides matching TRBD1. The CDR3 sequence is 17 residues long. CDR1 is LGHNA and CDR2 is YNFKEQ in the germline V gene. J gave up 2 bases and V 5 bases, and 6 bases lay outside the gene matches.

The J gene is TRBJ1-2, the V gene TRBV29-1; TRBD1 aligns across 7 bases. J lost 8 bases, V lost 4 bases, and 19 bases had no gene match. Germline CDR1 and CDR2: SQVTM and ANQGSEA. The CDR3 runs 16 residues. The CDR3 region is CSVGGTEAKNYGGYTF. The CDR3 nucleotides read TGCAGCGTTGGGGGGACAGAAGCTAAAAACTATGGCGGCTACACCTTC. The whole variable domain, remainder taken from reference TRBV29-1 and TRBJ1-2, is SAVISQKPSRDICQRGTSLTIQCQVDSQVTMMFWYRQQPGQSLTLIATANQGSEATYESGFVIDKFPISRPNLTFSTLTVSNMSPEDSSIYLCSVGGTEAKNYGGYTFGSGTRLTVV.

This clone was seen a handful of times. The rearrangement links TRBV27 to TRBJ2-2; unclear D gene. The CDR3 runs 13 residues. V dropped 6 bases and J dropped 7 bases, with 12 bases sitting between them. Germline V gene lookup returns CDR1 MNHEY and CDR2 SMNVEV (reference sequence). This chain's CDR3 is CASSRSRVGELFF. CDR3 in DNA: TGTGCCAGCAGCCGGAGTAGAGTCGGGGAGCTGTTTTTT.

This chain uses TRBV5-4 with TRBJ2-5; 9 nucleotides line up with TRBD1. Trimming at V came to 1 base and at J to 4 bases, leaving 11 bases not matched to a gene. The CDR3 totals 17 residues. Germline V lookup: CDR1 SGHNT, CDR2 YYREEE (reference sequence). As DNA, the CDR3 is TGTGCCAGCAGCTTGAGGGACCGGGACAGGGTGGGAGAGACCCAGTACTTC. As protein: CASSLRDRDRVGETQYF.

The chain is built from TRBV2 and TRBJ1-6; tentatively, D is TRBD1 (6 bases). Trimming removed 4 bases at V and 10 bases at J, with 14 bases between. The CDR3 consists of 14 residues. Germline V gives CDR1 SNHLY, CDR2 FYNNEI. CDR3 loop: CASSVHRVNSPLHF. The CDR3 DNA follows: TGTGCCAGCAGTGTTCACAGGGTGAACTCACCCCTCCACTTT.